These 25 T cell receptor beta chains were sequenced from one sample in a study of blood T cell repertoires in COVID-19. TCRdb keeps only in-frame clones here, not all; method: immunoSEQ multiplex PCR. The sample includes about 230,000 clones, roughly four fifths of them seen just once. Sequenced material: peripheral blood. These receptors came from an elderly woman with COVID-19, enrolled during active disease.

The CDR3, as DNA: TGTGCCAGCAGTTTCGGGACAGCATACGAGCAGTACTTC. Protein product: CASSFGTAYEQYF. The chain recombines TRBV6-2 or TRBV6-3 with TRBJ2-7; 7 bases are a match to TRBD1. Germline loops: CDR1 MNHEY, CDR2 SVGEGT. This CDR3 region has 13 residues. The V and J ends lost 4 bases and 4 bases, in that order; junction bases with no gene match: 4.

In DNA, the CDR3 is TGTGCCAGTAGTCTACCGGGAGGGGGGAGCACTGAAGCTTTCTTT. Translating it yields CASSLPGGGSTEAFF. The chain links TRBV19 to TRBJ1-1; D is possibly TRBD1 (6 bases). The germline V and J ends were trimmed by 5 bases and 4 bases, with 17 bases remaining between them. The CDR3 length is 15 residues. In germline, CDR1 is LNHDA, CDR2 SQIVND (reference sequence).

The V call is TRBV5-6, the J call TRBJ1-1, with D uncertain. Germline V lookup: CDR1 SGHDT, CDR2 YYEEEE. The CDR3 covers 12 residues. V was shortened by 6 bases and J by 2 bases, with 8 bases between the two germline ends. The CDR3 nucleotides are TGTGCCAGCAACTATCGTAACACTGAAGCTTTCTTT. Translated: CASNYRNTEAFF. The complete variable domain, with remaining parts taken from reference TRBV5-6 and TRBJ1-1, reads DAGVTQSPTHLIKTRGQQVTLRCSPKSGHDTVSWYQQALGQGPQFIFQYYEEEERQRGNFPDRFSGHQFPNYSSELNVNALLLGDSALYLCASNYRNTEAFFGQGTRLTVV.

The rearrangement uses TRBV6-1 and TRBJ1-1; D is ambiguous. The CDR3 is 13 amino acids. Trimming took off 1 base at V and 9 bases at J, with 12 bases between the two ends. Germline CDR1 is MNHNS and CDR2 is SASEGT. The CDR3 DNA follows: TGTGCCAGCAGTGAAGGCGGGCAGACTAAAGCTTTCTTT. This sequence encodes CASSEGGQTKAFF.

The chain has TRBV4-2 and TRBJ2-5; 14 nucleotides align to TRBD2. Per the germline V gene, CDR1 is LGHNA and CDR2 is YNFKEQ. V lost 3 bases, J lost 4 bases, and 7 bases stayed unmatched. The CDR3 totals 17 residues. The CDR3 spells CASSQQTSGGAGETQYF. CDR3 nucleotide sequence: TGTGCCAGCAGCCAGCAGACTAGCGGGGGGGCCGGAGAGACCCAGTACTTC.

The chain recombines TRBV2 with TRBJ1-4, with 8 bases matching TRBD1. CDR1 and CDR2 (germline): SNHLY, FYNNEI. CDR3 length: 15 residues. V gave up 4 bases and J gave up 8 bases; unmatched junction bases: 9. DNA for the CDR3: TGTGCCAGCAGTGTGAAGACAGGGGCGGGAGAAAAACTGTTTTTT. Amino acid sequence: CASSVKTGAGEKLFF.

The genes are TRBV4-1 and TRBJ2-4, with D possibly being TRBD2 (5 bases). V dropped 1 base and J dropped 0 bases, with 13 bases sitting between them. Per germline, CDR1 MGHRA and CDR2 YSYEKL. This CDR3 is 17 amino acids long. The CDR3 bases are TGCGCCAGCAGCCAAGCACGAGGGCCACTAGCCAAAAACATTCAGTACTTC. Its translation: CASSQARGPLAKNIQYF.

The genes are TRBV18 and TRBJ2-1; D is possibly TRBD2 (5 bases). The V and J ends lost 1 base and 0 bases respectively, with 13 bases between them. Germline values: CDR1 KGHSH, CDR2 LQKENI. The CDR3 sequence is 17 residues long. The CDR3 loop is CASSPRLVGSSYNEQFF. The DNA of the CDR3 is TGTGCCAGCTCACCACGATTGGTGGGGAGCTCCTACAATGAGCAGTTCTTC. The full variable domain, rest sourced from reference TRBV18 and TRBJ2-1, is NAGVMQNPRHLVRRRGQEARLRCSPMKGHSHVYWYRQLPEEGLKFMVYLQKENIIDESGMPKERFSAEFPKEGPSILRIQQVVRGDSAAYFCASSPRLVGSSYNEQFFGPGTRLTVL.

This clone has just a few counts. The chain joins TRBV9 to TRBJ1-1, with a tentative D call TRBD1 (5 bases). Germline CDR1 reads SGDLS; CDR2 reads YYNGEE. The CDR3 has 15 amino acids. V lost 4 bases, J lost 1 base, and 14 bases lay in between. The CDR3 is CASSFRESRNTEAFF. CDR3 in DNA: TGTGCCAGCAGCTTCAGGGAATCGAGGAACACTGAAGCTTTCTTT.

V usage is TRBV7-9 and J usage is TRBJ2-5; 11 nucleotides match TRBD2. This CDR3 is built from 16 residues. Losses at the gene ends were 5 bases for V and 5 bases for J; bases not matched to a gene: 10. The germline CDR1 and CDR2 sequences are SEHNR and FQNEAQ (reference sequence). The CDR3 nucleotides are TGTGCCAGCAGCCAAGGGACTAGCGGTCCCTGGGAGACCCAGTACTTC. It codes for CASSQGTSGPWETQYF.

Of note for this clone: Other DNA variants within this sample encode the same CDR3. This chain joins TRBV9 and TRBJ1-1; D gene uncertain. The CDR3 length is 14 residues. CDR1 and CDR2 from the germline V gene are SGDLS and YYNGEE. V lost 0 bases to trimming and J lost 0 bases, with 6 bases between them. The CDR3, as DNA: TGTGCCAGCAGCGTAGCCTCTGTGAACACTGAAGCTTTCTTT. Translated, it gives CASSVASVNTEAFF.

The chain employs TRBV15 and TRBJ2-7; 11 nucleotides line up with TRBD2. The CDR3 consists of 16 residues. Germline V gives CDR1 LNHNV, CDR2 YYDKDF (reference sequence). The V segment lost 2 bases and the J segment 7 bases; nucleotides outside the gene matches: 10. CDR3 protein: CATSRRVLAGVDEQYF. For the CDR3, the DNA is TGTGCCACCAGCAGACGGGTACTAGCGGGAGTAGATGAGCAGTACTTC.

This chain connects TRBV27 to TRBJ1-1, with TRBD1 identical over 9 bases. This CDR3 contains 12 residues. Germline assignment: CDR1 MNHEY and CDR2 SMNVEV (reference sequence). V shed 6 bases, J shed 9 bases, and the junction held 5 bases outside the gene matches. CDR3 bases: TGTGCCAGCAGCCCCGGGACAGGGAAAGCTTTCTTT. This encodes CASSPGTGKAFF.

The sample holds a few counts of this clone. The chain couples TRBV13 to TRBJ2-7, with TRBD1 as a possible D gene (6 bases). This CDR3 comprises 14 residues. With 7 bases removed from V and 4 bases from J, the gap between germline ends came to 17 bases. CDR1 is PRHDT and CDR2 is FYEKMQ in the germline V gene (reference sequence). This CDR3 reads CASNTRTEGYEQYF. CDR3 coding DNA: TGTGCCAGCAACACCCGGACAGAGGGTTACGAGCAGTACTTC. Filled out from reference TRBV13 and TRBJ2-7, the complete variable domain reads AAGVIQSPRHLIKEKRETATLKCYPIPRHDTVYWYQQGPGQDPQFLISFYEKMQSDKGSIPDRFSAQQFSDYHSELNMSSLELGDSALYFCASNTRTEGYEQYFGPGTRLTVT.

This clone was picked up a small number of times. The chain carries TRBV4-1 and TRBJ2-7; D is uncertain. V was cut by 1 base and J by 3 bases, with 13 bases left in between. There are 15 residues in the CDR3. Germline V gives CDR1 MGHRA, CDR2 YSYEKL. This chain's CDR3 is CASSQGAELIYEQYF. As DNA, the CDR3 is TGCGCCAGCAGCCAAGGCGCGGAGTTGATCTACGAGCAGTACTTC.

The V gene is TRBV27, the J gene TRBJ2-2, with D unresolved. Germline lookup yields CDR1 MNHEY and CDR2 SMNVEV (reference sequence). Trimming took 6 bases from V and 6 from J, leaving 17 bases between them. CDR3 length equals 15 residues. CDR3 in DNA: TGTGCCAGCAGCCTCGAACCTGCGGTACCCGGGGAGCTGTTTTTT. Residues: CASSLEPAVPGELFF.

The chain links TRBV7-9 to TRBJ2-1; 14 nucleotides match TRBD2. The CDR3 has 17 amino acids. Germline CDR1 is SEHNR and CDR2 is FQNEAQ (reference sequence). Germline trimming cut 4 bases from V and 6 bases from J; bases unmatched to any gene: 8. CDR3 nucleotides: TGTGCCAGCAGCTCCCAAAAGGGACTAGCGGGAGTCAATGAGCAGTTCTTC. Encoded protein: CASSSQKGLAGVNEQFF. Full variable domain (remainder filled in from reference TRBV7-9 and TRBJ2-1): DTGVSQNPRHKITKRGQNVTFRCDPISEHNRLYWYRQTLGQGPEFLTYFQNEAQLEKSRLLSDRFSAERPKGSFSTLEIQRTEQGDSAMYLCASSSQKGLAGVNEQFFGPGTRLTVL.

DNA for the CDR3: TGTGCCAGCAGCCAAGAACGACAGGGTGTCACTAATGAAAAACTGTTTTTT. As protein: CASSQERQGVTNEKLFF. This chain uses TRBV14 with TRBJ1-4; the match to TRBD1 covers 7 bases. CDR1 and CDR2 from the germline V gene are SGHDN and FVKESK. The CDR3 length is 17 residues. Losses at the gene ends were 0 bases for V and 2 bases for J; bases not matched to a gene: 6.

This rearrangement joins TRBV27 to TRBJ1-2; TRBD1 matches 7 bases. Germline CDR1 is MNHEY and CDR2 is SMNVEV (reference sequence). The CDR3 covers 14 residues. V lost 6 bases, J lost 4 bases, and 8 bases stayed unmatched. The CDR3 spells CASRALGTAYGYTF. CDR3 nucleotide sequence: TGTGCCAGCAGGGCATTGGGGACAGCCTATGGCTACACCTTC.

The V call is TRBV28, the J call TRBJ2-7; 7 bases are a match to TRBD2. V lost 11 bases and J lost 0; bases outside the gene matches: 16. The CDR3 has 16 residues. The germline V gene has CDR1 MDHEN and CDR2 SYDVKM. The CDR3: CAVAGVGGVSSYEQYF. CDR3 bases: TGTGCCGTCGCGGGGGTCGGCGGGGTCAGCTCCTACGAGCAGTACTTC.

The gene calls are TRBV6-5 and TRBJ1-2; D is undetermined. Germline V lookup: CDR1 MNHEY, CDR2 SVGAGI. CDR3 length: 14 amino acids. V lost 6 bases and J 1 base, leaving 12 bases between the germline ends. CDR3 nucleotide sequence: TGTGCCAGCAGCGATAGCTTCCTTAACTATGGCTACACCTTC. Its translation is CASSDSFLNYGYTF.

V is TRBV28 and J is TRBJ2-1, with 7 positions matching TRBD1. Germline V lookup: CDR1 MDHEN, CDR2 SYDVKM. With V trimmed by 8 bases and J by 2 bases, 3 bases remained unmatched. The CDR3 spans 13 residues. The CDR3, as DNA: TGTGCCAGCCGGACAGGCCCCTACAATGAGCAGTTCTTC. Its translation: CASRTGPYNEQFF. The full variable domain, rest sourced from reference TRBV28 and TRBJ2-1, is DVKVTQSSRYLVKRTGEKVFLECVQDMDHENMFWYRQDPGLGLRLIYFSYDVKMKEKGDIPEGYSVSREKKERFSLILESASTNQTSMYLCASRTGPYNEQFFGPGTRLTVL.

The chain has TRBV6-5 and TRBJ2-7, with 9 bases aligning to TRBD1. Germline V gene sequence: CDR1 MNHEY, CDR2 SVGAGI. V was clipped by 4 bases and J by 4 bases; unmatched bases: 5. This CDR3 spans 14 amino acids. The CDR3 loop is CASSSDRGDYEQYF. DNA for the CDR3: TGTGCCAGCAGTTCGGACAGGGGAGATTACGAGCAGTACTTC.

This sequence joins TRBV27 and TRBJ1-2; 8 bases line up with TRBD1. Germline V gives CDR1 MNHEY, CDR2 SMNVEV (reference sequence). The J segment lost 3 bases and the V segment lost 6 bases, leaving 9 bases of the junction unmatched. CDR3 length equals 15 residues. The CDR3 loop is CASRRQGQGDYGYTF. The CDR3, as DNA: TGTGCCAGCAGGAGACAGGGGCAAGGCGACTATGGCTACACCTTC.

The chain combines TRBV3-1 (or the pseudogene TRBV3-2) with TRBJ2-2; 12 nucleotides match TRBD2. The length of the CDR3 is 16 residues. The germline V gene has CDR1 LGHDT and CDR2 YNNKEL (reference sequence). V dropped 3 bases and J dropped 4; count of bases not matched to a gene: 3. The CDR3 sequence: CASSQQLAGGTGELFF. DNA for the CDR3: TGTGCCAGCAGCCAGCAACTAGCGGGGGGCACCGGGGAGCTGTTTTTT.